The 2 T cell receptor beta chains below were found in one sample sequenced in a study of T cell clonality in common variable immunodeficiency. Method: immunoSEQ multiplex PCR; TCRdb's copy keeps in-frame clones and lacks some. The profile covers approximately 42,000 clones, none occurring a single time. Sequencing input: peripheral blood mononuclear cells. Receptor source: a person aged 18 to 70 in good health.

At least ten counts were recorded for this clone. Sequencing ends 3 residues short of the CDR3 end; the germline J gene provides the rest. V is TRBV7-6 and J is TRBJ2-7; tentative D call: TRBD2 (5 bases). Germline CDR1 and CDR2: SGHVS and FNYEAQ. This CDR3 contains 17 residues. Trimming removed 1 base from V and 0 bases from J, with 16 bases in between. CDR3 sequence reads: CASSLGVGGPTSYEQYF. Incomplete CDR3 DNA: TGTGCCAGCAGCTTAGGGGTAGGCGGGCCTACCTCCTACGAG. The complete variable domain, with remaining parts taken from reference TRBV7-6 and TRBJ2-7, reads GAGVSQSPRYKVTKRGQDVALRCDPISGHVSLYWYRQALGQGPEFLTYFNYEAQQDKSGLPNDRFSAERPEGSISTLTIQRTEQRDSAMYRCASSLGVGGPTSYEQYFGPGTRLTVT.

This clone has a count of ten or more. With the read ending 3 residues before the CDR3 end, the germline J gene is used to fill in that end. The gene calls are TRBV4-2 and TRBJ2-7; TRBD2 matches 14 bases. The V and J ends lost 4 bases and 1 base, in that order; junction bases with no gene match: 6. Germline lookup yields CDR1 LGHNA and CDR2 YNFKEQ. The CDR3 length is 17 residues. CDR3 bases read: TGTGCCAGCAGCCCCGGGACTAGCGGGAGCGTTTCCTACGAG. Residues: CASSPGTSGSVSYE. The CDR3 reads in full as CASSPGTSGSVSYEQYF.